This T cell receptor (beta chain) was identified in a study of human T cells and chemical hapten exposure. TCRdb independently ran MiXCR on the RACE reads; one entry per CDR3 protein. The table has some 300,000 distinct CDR3 sequences, 4.5% to 5.5% seen once. Losses at the gene ends were 8 bases for V and 3 bases for J; bases not matched to a gene: 9. The CDR3 length is 14 residues. Time point meaning: pre-sensitization, week 0. The treatment here: therapeutic diphenylcyclopropenone sensitization with weekly scalp DPC. This clonotype was picked up a small number of times. Source: whole blood, taken in connection with sensitization to the hapten diphenylcyclopropenone (DPC). V usage is TRBV12-3 or TRBV12-4 and J usage is TRBJ1-1; 7 nucleotides match TRBD1. The source is a young woman with alopecia areata. Some clones in this sample may be carry-over from other donors' samples. The CDR3 sequence is CASGPTGIDTEAFF. The CDR3 nucleotides read TGTGCCAGCGGCCCGACAGGGATAGACACTGAAGCTTTCTTT.